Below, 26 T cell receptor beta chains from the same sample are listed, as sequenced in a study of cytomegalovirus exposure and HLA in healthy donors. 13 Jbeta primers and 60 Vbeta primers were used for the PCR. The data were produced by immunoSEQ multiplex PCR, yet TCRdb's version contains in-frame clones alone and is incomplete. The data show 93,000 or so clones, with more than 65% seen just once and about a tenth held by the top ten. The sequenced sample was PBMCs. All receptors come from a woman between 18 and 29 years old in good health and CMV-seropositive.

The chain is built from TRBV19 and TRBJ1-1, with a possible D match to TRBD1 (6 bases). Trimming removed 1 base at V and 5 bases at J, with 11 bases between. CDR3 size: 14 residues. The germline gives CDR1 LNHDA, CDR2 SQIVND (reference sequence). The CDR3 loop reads CASSIGNRETEAFF. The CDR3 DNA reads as TGTGCCAGTAGTATAGGAAACAGGGAGACTGAAGCTTTCTTT.

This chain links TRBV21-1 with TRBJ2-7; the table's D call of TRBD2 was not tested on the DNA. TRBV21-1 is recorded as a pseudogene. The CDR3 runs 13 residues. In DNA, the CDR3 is TGTGCCAGCAGCAGCATGAGATTTTACGAGCAGTACTTC. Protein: CASSSMRFYEQYF.

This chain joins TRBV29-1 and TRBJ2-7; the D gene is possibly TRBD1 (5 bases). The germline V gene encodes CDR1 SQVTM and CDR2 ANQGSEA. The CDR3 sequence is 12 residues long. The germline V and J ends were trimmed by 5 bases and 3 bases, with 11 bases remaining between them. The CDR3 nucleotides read TGCAGCGTTACCAGGGTAGGCTACGAGCAGTACTTC. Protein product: CSVTRVGYEQYF.

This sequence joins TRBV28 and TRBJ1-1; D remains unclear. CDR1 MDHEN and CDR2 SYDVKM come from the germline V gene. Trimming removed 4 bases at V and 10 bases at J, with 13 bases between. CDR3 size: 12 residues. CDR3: CASSSAPFGAFF. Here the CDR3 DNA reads TGTGCCAGCAGTTCAGCGCCGTTTGGAGCTTTCTTT.

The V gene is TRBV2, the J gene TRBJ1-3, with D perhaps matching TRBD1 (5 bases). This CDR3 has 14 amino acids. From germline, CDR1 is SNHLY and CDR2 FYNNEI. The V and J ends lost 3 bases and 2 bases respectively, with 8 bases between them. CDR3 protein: CASSEGGTGNTIYF. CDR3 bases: TGTGCCAGCAGTGAGGGGGGAACTGGAAACACCATATATTTT. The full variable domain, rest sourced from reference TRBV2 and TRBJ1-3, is EPEVTQTPSHQVTQMGQEVILRCVPISNHLYFYWYRQILGQKVEFLVSFYNNEISEKSEIFDDQFSVERPDGSNFTLKIRSTKLEDSAMYFCASSEGGTGNTIYFGEGSWLTVV.

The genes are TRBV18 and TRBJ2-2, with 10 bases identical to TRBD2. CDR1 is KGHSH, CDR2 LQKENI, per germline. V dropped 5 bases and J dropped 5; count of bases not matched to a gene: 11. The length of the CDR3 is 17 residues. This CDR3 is CASSTPSGRGGTGELFF. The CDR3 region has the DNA TGTGCCAGCTCAACCCCCAGCGGGAGGGGAGGAACCGGGGAGCTGTTTTTT.

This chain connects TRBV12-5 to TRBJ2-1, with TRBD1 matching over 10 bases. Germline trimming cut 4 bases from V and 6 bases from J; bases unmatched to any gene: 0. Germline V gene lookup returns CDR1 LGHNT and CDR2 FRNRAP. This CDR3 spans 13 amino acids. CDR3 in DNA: TGTGCTAGTGGTTGGACAGGGGGCAATGAGCAGTTCTTC. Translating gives CASGWTGGNEQFF.

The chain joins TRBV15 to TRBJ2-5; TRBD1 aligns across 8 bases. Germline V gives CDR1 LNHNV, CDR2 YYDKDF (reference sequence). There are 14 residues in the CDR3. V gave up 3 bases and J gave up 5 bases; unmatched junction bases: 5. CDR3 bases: TGTGCCACCAGCAGTGGACAGGGAGGTGAGACCCAGTACTTC. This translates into CATSSGQGGETQYF.

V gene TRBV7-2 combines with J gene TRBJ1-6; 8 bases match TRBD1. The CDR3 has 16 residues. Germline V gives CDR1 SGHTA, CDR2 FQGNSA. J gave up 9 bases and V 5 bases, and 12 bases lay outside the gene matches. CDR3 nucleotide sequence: TGTGCCAGCAGCATAGTGATCGGGACAGGAGCTTCACCCCTCCACTTT. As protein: CASSIVIGTGASPLHF.

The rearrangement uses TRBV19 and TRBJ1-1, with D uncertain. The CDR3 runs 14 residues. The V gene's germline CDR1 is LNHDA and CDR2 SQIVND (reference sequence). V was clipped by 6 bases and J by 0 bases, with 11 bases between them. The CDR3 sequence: CASRPGFVNTEAFF. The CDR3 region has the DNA TGTGCCAGTAGACCCGGGTTCGTGAACACTGAAGCTTTCTTT. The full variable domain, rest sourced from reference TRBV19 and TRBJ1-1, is DGGITQSPKYLFRKEGQNVTLSCEQNLNHDAMYWYRQDPGQGLRLIYYSQIVNDFQKGDIAEGYSVSREKKESFPLTVTSAQKNPTAFYLCASRPGFVNTEAFFGQGTRLTVV.

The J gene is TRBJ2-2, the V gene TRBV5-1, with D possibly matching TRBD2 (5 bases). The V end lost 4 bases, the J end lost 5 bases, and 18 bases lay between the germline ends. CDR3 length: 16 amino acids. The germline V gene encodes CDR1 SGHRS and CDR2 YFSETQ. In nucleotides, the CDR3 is TGCGCCAGCAGCCCTACCTGGACCGGAGGAACCGGGGAGCTGTTTTTT. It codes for CASSPTWTGGTGELFF.

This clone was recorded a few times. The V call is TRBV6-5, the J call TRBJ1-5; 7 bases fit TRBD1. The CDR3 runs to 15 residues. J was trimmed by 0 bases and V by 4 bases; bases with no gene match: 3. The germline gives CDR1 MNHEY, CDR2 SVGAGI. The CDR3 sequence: CASSSQGYSNQPQHF. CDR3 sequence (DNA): TGTGCCAGCAGTTCACAGGGGTATAGCAATCAGCCCCAGCATTTT.

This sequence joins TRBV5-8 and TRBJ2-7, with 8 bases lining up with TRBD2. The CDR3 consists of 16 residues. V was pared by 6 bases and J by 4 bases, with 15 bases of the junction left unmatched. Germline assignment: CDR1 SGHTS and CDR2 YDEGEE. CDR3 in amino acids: CASTLATGGVPYEQYF. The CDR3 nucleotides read TGTGCCAGCACTTTGGCCACGGGGGGGGTCCCTTACGAGCAGTACTTC.

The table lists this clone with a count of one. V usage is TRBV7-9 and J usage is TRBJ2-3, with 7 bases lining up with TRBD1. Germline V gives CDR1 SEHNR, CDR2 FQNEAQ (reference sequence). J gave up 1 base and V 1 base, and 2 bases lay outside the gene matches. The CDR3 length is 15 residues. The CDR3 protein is CASSLEGAGTDTQYF. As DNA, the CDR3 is TGTGCCAGCAGCTTAGAGGGGGCGGGCACAGATACGCAGTATTTT. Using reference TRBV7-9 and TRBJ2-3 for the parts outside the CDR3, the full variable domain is DTGVSQNPRHKITKRGQNVTFRCDPISEHNRLYWYRQTLGQGPEFLTYFQNEAQLEKSRLLSDRFSAERPKGSFSTLEIQRTEQGDSAMYLCASSLEGAGTDTQYFGPGTRLTVL.

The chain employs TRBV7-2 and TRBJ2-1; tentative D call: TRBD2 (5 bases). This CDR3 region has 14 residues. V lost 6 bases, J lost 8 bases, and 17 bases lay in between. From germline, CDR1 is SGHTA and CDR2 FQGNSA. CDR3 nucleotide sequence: TGTGCCAGCAGTCTAGGTTTCTTGCGGGATGAGCAGTTCTTC. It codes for CASSLGFLRDEQFF.

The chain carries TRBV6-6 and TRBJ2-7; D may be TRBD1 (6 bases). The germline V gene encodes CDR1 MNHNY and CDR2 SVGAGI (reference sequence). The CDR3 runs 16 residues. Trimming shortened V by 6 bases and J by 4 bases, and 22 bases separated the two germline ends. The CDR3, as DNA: TGTGCCAGCAGCGAGGACAGACAAAGGACCCGATACGAGCAGTACTTC. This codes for CASSEDRQRTRYEQYF.

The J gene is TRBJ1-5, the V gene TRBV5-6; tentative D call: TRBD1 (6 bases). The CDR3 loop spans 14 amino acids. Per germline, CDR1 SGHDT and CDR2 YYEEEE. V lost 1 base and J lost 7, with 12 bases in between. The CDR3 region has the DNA TGTGCCAGCAGCTTGTGGGGGGGCCAGCAGCCCCAGCATTTT. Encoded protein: CASSLWGGQQPQHF.

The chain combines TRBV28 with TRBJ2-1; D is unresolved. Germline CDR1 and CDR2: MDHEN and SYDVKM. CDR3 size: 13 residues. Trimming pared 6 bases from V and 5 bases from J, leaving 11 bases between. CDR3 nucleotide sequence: TGTGCCAGCAGCCTAGGTCGAAACAATGAGCAGTTCTTC. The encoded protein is CASSLGRNNEQFF.

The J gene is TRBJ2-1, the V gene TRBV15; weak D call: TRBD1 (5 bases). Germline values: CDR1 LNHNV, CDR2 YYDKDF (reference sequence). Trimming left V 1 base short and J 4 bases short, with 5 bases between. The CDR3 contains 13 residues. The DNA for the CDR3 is TGTGCCACCAGCAGAGGACAGTACAATGAGCAGTTCTTC. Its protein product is CATSRGQYNEQFF.

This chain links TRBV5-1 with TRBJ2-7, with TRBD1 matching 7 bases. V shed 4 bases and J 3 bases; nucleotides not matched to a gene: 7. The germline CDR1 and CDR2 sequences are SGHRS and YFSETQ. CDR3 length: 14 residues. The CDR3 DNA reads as TGCGCCAGCAGCCCACAGGGGTCGGGCTACGAGCAGTACTTC. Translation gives CASSPQGSGYEQYF.

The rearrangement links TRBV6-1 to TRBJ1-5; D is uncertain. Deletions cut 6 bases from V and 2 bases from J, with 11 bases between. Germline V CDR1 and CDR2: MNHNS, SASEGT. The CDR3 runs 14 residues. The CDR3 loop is CASSPSSGNQPQHF. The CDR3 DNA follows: TGTGCCAGCAGCCCTTCCTCCGGCAATCAGCCCCAGCATTTT.

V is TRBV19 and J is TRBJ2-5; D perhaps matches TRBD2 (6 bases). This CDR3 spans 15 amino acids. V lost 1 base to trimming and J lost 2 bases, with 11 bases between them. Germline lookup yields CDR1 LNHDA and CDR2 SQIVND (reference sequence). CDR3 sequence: CASSIGGAEQETQYF. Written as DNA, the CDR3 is TGTGCCAGTAGTATAGGCGGGGCAGAGCAAGAGACCCAGTACTTC.

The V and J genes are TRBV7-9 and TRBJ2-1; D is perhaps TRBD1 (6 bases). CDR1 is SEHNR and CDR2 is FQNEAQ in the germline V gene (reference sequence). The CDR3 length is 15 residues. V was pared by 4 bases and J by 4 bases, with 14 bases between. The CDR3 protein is CASSSYRVWYNEQFF. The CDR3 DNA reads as TGTGCCAGCAGCTCGTACAGGGTCTGGTACAATGAGCAGTTCTTC. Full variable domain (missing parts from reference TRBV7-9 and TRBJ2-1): DTGVSQNPRHKITKRGQNVTFRCDPISEHNRLYWYRQTLGQGPEFLTYFQNEAQLEKSRLLSDRFSAERPKGSFSTLEIQRTEQGDSAMYLCASSSYRVWYNEQFFGPGTRLTVL.

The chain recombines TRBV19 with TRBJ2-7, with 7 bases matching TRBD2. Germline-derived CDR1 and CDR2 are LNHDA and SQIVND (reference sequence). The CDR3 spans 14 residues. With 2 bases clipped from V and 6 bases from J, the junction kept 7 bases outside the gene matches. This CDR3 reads CASSIKFSGGEQYF. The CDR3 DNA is TGTGCCAGTAGTATAAAGTTCTCGGGGGGCGAGCAGTACTTC. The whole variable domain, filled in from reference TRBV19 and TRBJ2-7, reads DGGITQSPKYLFRKEGQNVTLSCEQNLNHDAMYWYRQDPGQGLRLIYYSQIVNDFQKGDIAEGYSVSREKKESFPLTVTSAQKNPTAFYLCASSIKFSGGEQYFGPGTRLTVT.

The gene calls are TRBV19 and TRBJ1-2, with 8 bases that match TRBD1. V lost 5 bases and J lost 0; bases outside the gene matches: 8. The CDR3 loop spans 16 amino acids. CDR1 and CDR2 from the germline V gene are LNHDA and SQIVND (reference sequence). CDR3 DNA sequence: TGTGCCAGTAGTTCGTCGCGGACAGGGACTAACTATGGCTACACCTTC. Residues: CASSSSRTGTNYGYTF.

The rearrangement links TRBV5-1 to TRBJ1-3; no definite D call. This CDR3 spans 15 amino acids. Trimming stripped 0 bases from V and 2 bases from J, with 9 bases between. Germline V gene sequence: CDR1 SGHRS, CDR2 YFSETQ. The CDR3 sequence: CASSLALNAGNTIYF. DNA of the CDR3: TGCGCCAGCAGCTTGGCACTCAACGCTGGAAACACCATATATTTT.